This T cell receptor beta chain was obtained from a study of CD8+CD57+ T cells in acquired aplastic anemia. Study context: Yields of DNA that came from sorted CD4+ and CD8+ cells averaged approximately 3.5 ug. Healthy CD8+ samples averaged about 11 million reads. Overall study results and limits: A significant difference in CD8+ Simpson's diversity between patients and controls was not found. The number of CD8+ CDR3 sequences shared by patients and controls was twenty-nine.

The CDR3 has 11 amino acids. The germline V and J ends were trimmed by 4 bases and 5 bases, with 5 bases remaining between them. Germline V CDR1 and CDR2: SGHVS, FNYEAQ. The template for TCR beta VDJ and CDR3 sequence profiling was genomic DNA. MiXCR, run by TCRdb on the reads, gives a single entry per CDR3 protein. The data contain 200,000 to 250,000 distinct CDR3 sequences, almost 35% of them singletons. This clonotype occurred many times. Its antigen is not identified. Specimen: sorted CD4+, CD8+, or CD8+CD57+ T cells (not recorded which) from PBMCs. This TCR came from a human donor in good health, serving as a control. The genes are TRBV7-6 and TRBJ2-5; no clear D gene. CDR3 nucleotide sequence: TGTGCCAGCAGCTGGTTGGAGACCCAGTACTTC. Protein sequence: CASSWLETQYF.